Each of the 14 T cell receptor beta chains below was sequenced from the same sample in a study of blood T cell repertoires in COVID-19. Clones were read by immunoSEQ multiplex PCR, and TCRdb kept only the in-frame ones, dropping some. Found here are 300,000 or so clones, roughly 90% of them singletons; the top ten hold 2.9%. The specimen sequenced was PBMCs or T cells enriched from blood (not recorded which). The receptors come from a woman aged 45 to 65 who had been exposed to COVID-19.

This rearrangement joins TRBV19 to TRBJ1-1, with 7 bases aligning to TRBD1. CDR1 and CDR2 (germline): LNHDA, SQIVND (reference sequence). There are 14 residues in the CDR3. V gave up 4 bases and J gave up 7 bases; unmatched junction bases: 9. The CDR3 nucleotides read TGTGCCAGTAGTACCGACAGGGTCTTTGGTGAAGCTTTCTTT. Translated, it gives CASSTDRVFGEAFF. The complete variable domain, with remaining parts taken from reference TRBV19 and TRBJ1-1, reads DGGITQSPKYLFRKEGQNVTLSCEQNLNHDAMYWYRQDPGQGLRLIYYSQIVNDFQKGDIAEGYSVSREKKESFPLTVTSAQKNPTAFYLCASSTDRVFGEAFFGQGTRLTVV.

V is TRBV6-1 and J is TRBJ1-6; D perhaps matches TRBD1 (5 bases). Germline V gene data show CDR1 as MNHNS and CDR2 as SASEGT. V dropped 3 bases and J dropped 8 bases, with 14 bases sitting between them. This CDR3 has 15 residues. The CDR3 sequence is CASSEAKGRDSPLHF. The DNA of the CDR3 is TGTGCCAGCAGTGAGGCTAAGGGCAGGGATTCACCCCTCCACTTT.

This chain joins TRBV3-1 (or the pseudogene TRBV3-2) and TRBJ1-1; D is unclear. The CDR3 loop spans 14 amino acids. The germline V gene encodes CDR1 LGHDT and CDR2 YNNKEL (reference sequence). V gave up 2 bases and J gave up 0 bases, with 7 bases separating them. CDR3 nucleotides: TGTGCCAGCAGCCAAACGGTCCTGAACACTGAAGCTTTCTTT. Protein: CASSQTVLNTEAFF.

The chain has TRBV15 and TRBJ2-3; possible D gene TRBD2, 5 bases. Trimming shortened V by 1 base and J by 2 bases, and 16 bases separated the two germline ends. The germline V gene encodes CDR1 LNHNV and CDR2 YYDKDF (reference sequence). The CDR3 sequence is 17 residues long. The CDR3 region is CATSRAVRATYTDTQYF. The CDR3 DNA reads TGTGCCACCAGCAGAGCGGTGCGGGCCACCTACACAGATACGCAGTATTTT.

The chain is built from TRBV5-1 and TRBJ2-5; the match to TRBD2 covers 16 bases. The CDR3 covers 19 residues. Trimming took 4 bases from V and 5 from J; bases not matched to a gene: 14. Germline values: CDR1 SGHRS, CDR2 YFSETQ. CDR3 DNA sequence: TGCGCCAGCAGCAAGTGTCTGGGACTAGCGGGGGGGCTGAGGGAGACCCAGTACTTC. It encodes CASSKCLGLAGGLRETQYF.

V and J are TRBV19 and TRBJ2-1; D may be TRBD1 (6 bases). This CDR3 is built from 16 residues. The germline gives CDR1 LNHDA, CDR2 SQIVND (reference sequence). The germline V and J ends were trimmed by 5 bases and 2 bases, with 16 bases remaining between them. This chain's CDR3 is CASSVARGKPYNEQFF. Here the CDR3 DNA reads TGTGCCAGTAGTGTCGCCAGGGGTAAGCCCTACAATGAGCAGTTCTTC.

The CDR3 DNA reads as TGTGCCAGTAGTATCCAGGGGGGAAGGAACTATGGCTACACCTTC. Protein sequence: CASSIQGGRNYGYTF. The chain carries TRBV19 and TRBJ1-2; 7 bases are shared with TRBD1. Germline-derived CDR1 and CDR2 are LNHDA and SQIVND (reference sequence). The V gene end was trimmed by 3 bases and the J gene end by 2 bases; junction bases not matched to a gene: 6. The CDR3 is 15 amino acids.

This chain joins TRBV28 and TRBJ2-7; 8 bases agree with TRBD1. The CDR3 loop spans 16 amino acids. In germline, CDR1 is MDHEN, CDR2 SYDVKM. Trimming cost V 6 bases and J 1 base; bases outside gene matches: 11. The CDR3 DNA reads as TGTGCCAGCAGCGCATTCGGACAGGGAGGATCCTACGAGCAGTACTTC. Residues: CASSAFGQGGSYEQYF.

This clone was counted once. The CDR3 is CASSMGAWELFF. CDR3 in DNA: TGTGCCAGTAGTATGGGGGCGTGGGAGCTGTTTTTT. The chain couples TRBV19 to TRBJ2-2; a possible D gene is TRBD1 (6 bases). The CDR3 is 12 amino acids. Germline CDR1 LNHDA, CDR2 SQIVND (reference sequence). Between the trimmed V and J ends, which lost 3 bases and 9 bases, there was a span of 8 bases.

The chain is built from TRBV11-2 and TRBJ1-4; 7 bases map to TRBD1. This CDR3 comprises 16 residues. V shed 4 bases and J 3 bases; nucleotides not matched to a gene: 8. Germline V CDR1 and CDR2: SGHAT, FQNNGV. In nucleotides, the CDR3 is TGTGCCAGCAGCTCAGAATACAGGGGCGCTAATGAAAAACTGTTTTTT. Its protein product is CASSSEYRGANEKLFF.

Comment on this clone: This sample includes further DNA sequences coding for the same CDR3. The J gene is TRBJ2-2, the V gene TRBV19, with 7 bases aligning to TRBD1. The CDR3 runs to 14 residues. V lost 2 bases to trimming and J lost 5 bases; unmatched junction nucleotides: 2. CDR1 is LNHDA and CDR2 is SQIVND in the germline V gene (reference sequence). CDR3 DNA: TGTGCCAGTAGTATATCCAGGGGGACCGGGGAGCTGTTTTTT. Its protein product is CASSISRGTGELFF.

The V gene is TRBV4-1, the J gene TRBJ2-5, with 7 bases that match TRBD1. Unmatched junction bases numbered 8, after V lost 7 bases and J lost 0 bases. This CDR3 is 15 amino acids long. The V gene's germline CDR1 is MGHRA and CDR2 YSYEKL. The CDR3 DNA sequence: TGCGCCAGCACCCCATCGGGACAGTACCAAGAGACCCAGTACTTC. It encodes CASTPSGQYQETQYF.

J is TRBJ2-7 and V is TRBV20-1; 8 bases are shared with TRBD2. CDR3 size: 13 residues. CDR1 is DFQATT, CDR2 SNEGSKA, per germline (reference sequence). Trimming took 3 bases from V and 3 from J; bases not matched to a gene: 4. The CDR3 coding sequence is TGCAGTGCTAGTGCGGGGGGACTCTACGAGCAGTACTTC. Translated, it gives CSASAGGLYEQYF.

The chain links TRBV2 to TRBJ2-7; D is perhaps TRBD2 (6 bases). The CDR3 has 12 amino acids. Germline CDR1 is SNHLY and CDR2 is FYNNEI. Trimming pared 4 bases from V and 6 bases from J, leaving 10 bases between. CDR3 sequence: CASSGRTIEQYF. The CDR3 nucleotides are TGTGCCAGCAGTGGAAGGACTATCGAGCAGTACTTC.